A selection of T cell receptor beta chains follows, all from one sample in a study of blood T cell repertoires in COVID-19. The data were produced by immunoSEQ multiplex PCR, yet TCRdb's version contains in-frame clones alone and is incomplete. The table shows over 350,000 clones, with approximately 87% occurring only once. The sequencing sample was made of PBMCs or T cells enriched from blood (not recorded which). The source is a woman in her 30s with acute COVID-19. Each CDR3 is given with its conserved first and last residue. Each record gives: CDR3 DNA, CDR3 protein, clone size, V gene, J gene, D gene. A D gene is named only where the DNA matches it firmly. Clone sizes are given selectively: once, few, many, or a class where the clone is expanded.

CDR3nt: TGTGCCAGCAGCCGGGGACAAGACTATGGCTACACCTTC
CDR3aa: CASSRGQDYGYTF
abundance: .
v_gene: TRBV5-4
j_gene: TRBJ1-2
d_gene: .

CDR3nt: TGCGCCAGCAGCCAAGGGGGCGGGACAGGGAAGTACTGGAGTGGCAATGAGCAGTTCTTC
CDR3aa: CASSQGGGTGKYWSGNEQFF
abundance: .
v_gene: TRBV4-3
j_gene: TRBJ2-1
d_gene: TRBD1

CDR3nt: TGTGCCAGCAGTCCGGGACAGGATTACGGCTACACCTTC
CDR3aa: CASSPGQDYGYTF
abundance: .
v_gene: TRBV6-4
j_gene: TRBJ1-2
d_gene: TRBD1

CDR3nt: TGTGCCATCAGTGAGTTGAAGGGGGCGGCTGGCTACACCTTC
CDR3aa: CAISELKGAAGYTF
abundance: .
v_gene: TRBV10-3
j_gene: TRBJ1-2
d_gene: TRBD1

CDR3nt: TGTGCCAGCAGCCACGGGGGTCAGCCCCAGCATTTT
CDR3aa: CASSHGGQPQHF
abundance: .
v_gene: TRBV7-9
j_gene: TRBJ1-5
d_gene: .

CDR3nt: TGCGCCAGCAGCTTGGGTTGGGGGGAGGGCACTGAAGCTTTCTTT
CDR3aa: CASSLGWGEGTEAFF
abundance: .
v_gene: TRBV5-1
j_gene: TRBJ1-1
d_gene: .

CDR3nt: TGTGCCAGCAGCGGGGGACAGGTCAGCTCCTACAATGAGCAGTTCTTC
CDR3aa: CASSGGQVSSYNEQFF
abundance: .
v_gene: TRBV9
j_gene: TRBJ2-1
d_gene: TRBD1

CDR3nt: TGTGCCGTAACGTTGGGACAGGCGATCTCTGGAAACACCATATATTTT
CDR3aa: CAVTLGQAISGNTIYF
abundance: once
v_gene: TRBV10-3
j_gene: TRBJ1-3
d_gene: TRBD1

CDR3nt: TGTTCCAGCAGCTTTGGTTGGAAACCAGGAGTAATGGACAGACAGAACACTGAAGCTTTCTTT
CDR3aa: CSSSFGWKPGVMDRQNTEAFF
abundance: .
v_gene: TRBV12-1
j_gene: TRBJ1-1
d_gene: .

CDR3nt: TGTGCCAGCAGCCAGACTAGCGGGACCGGGGAGCTGTTTTTT
CDR3aa: CASSQTSGTGELFF
abundance: .
v_gene: TRBV3-1/TRBV3-2
j_gene: TRBJ2-2
d_gene: TRBD2

CDR3nt: TGTGCCAGCATTGGGACAGGGGGACCCTCGGTTGGTAATTCACCCCTCCACTTT
CDR3aa: CASIGTGGPSVGNSPLHF
abundance: once
v_gene: TRBV2
j_gene: TRBJ1-6
d_gene: TRBD1

CDR3nt: TGTGCCAGCAGCTTGGATGGCGGATCGGGTGGCTACACCTTC
CDR3aa: CASSLDGGSGGYTF
abundance: .
v_gene: TRBV5-6
j_gene: TRBJ1-2
d_gene: .

CDR3nt: TGTGCCAGCAGTGTTTGGCTGAACAATCAGCCCCAGCATTTT
CDR3aa: CASSVWLNNQPQHF
abundance: .
v_gene: TRBV2
j_gene: TRBJ1-5
d_gene: .

CDR3nt: TGTGCCAGCAGTTTACGGAGCGGGGGGTCGGCTGTGCAGTTCTTC
CDR3aa: CASSLRSGGSAVQFF
abundance: .
v_gene: TRBV28
j_gene: TRBJ2-1
d_gene: TRBD2

CDR3nt: TGCGCCAGCAGCTCTTGGCCGCCGGGGACTAGCGGGTTCCAAGAGACCCAGTACTTC
CDR3aa: CASSSWPPGTSGFQETQYF
abundance: few
v_gene: TRBV5-1
j_gene: TRBJ2-5
d_gene: TRBD2

CDR3nt: TGTGCCACCAGTGACCGTAGCGGGGGGAAGTCCTACGAGCAGTACTTC
CDR3aa: CATSDRSGGKSYEQYF
abundance: .
v_gene: TRBV24-1
j_gene: TRBJ2-7
d_gene: TRBD2

CDR3nt: TGTGCCAGCAGTGACTGGCTAGCGGGGGCGTACTACGAGCAGTACTTC
CDR3aa: CASSDWLAGAYYEQYF
abundance: .
v_gene: TRBV6-4
j_gene: TRBJ2-7
d_gene: TRBD2

CDR3nt: TGTGCCAGCAGCTCCAGCGTGACCTACGAGCAGTACTTC
CDR3aa: CASSSSVTYEQYF
abundance: .
v_gene: TRBV7-2
j_gene: TRBJ2-7
d_gene: .

CDR3nt: TGTGCCAGCAGCTTAGGACAGGGGGCCATGTACGAGCAGTACTTC
CDR3aa: CASSLGQGAMYEQYF
abundance: .
v_gene: TRBV7-2
j_gene: TRBJ2-7
d_gene: TRBD1

CDR3nt: TGTGCCAGCAGTCGGACTAGCGGTTCCCCCAGCGAGCAGTACTTC
CDR3aa: CASSRTSGSPSEQYF
abundance: .
v_gene: TRBV2
j_gene: TRBJ2-7
d_gene: TRBD2

CDR3nt: TGTGCCAGCAGTGAAATGGGACAGGGTGATGGCTACACCTTC
CDR3aa: CASSEMGQGDGYTF
abundance: .
v_gene: TRBV6-1
j_gene: TRBJ1-2
d_gene: TRBD1

CDR3nt: TGTGCCAGCAGCTTGTCGACGGGGAACTATGGCTACACCTTC
CDR3aa: CASSLSTGNYGYTF
abundance: .
v_gene: TRBV5-4
j_gene: TRBJ1-2
d_gene: .

CDR3nt: TGTGCCAGCAGCCGGGGGACCAATCAGCCCCAGCATTTT
CDR3aa: CASSRGTNQPQHF
abundance: .
v_gene: TRBV2
j_gene: TRBJ1-5
d_gene: .

CDR3nt: TGTGCCAGCAGCCAGGTCCCCCAGAACACTGAAGCTTTCTTT
CDR3aa: CASSQVPQNTEAFF
abundance: once
v_gene: TRBV7-9
j_gene: TRBJ1-1
d_gene: .

CDR3nt: TGTGCCAGCACCCTAAGGGGGGGGACCTACGAGCAGTACTTC
CDR3aa: CASTLRGGTYEQYF
abundance: .
v_gene: TRBV6-5
j_gene: TRBJ2-7
d_gene: .

CDR3nt: TGTGCCAGCCTGGACAGGGCGAACACTGAAGCTTTCTTT
CDR3aa: CASLDRANTEAFF
abundance: .
v_gene: TRBV19
j_gene: TRBJ1-1
d_gene: TRBD1

CDR3nt: TGTGCCAGCTCACCGCTCGGGGGTTTTACCTACAATGAGCAGTTCTTC
CDR3aa: CASSPLGGFTYNEQFF
abundance: .
v_gene: TRBV18
j_gene: TRBJ2-1
d_gene: .

CDR3nt: TGTGCCAGCGCAAGTGGGACAGCTAATTACAATGAGCAGTTCTTC
CDR3aa: CASASGTANYNEQFF
abundance: .
v_gene: TRBV6-5
j_gene: TRBJ2-1
d_gene: TRBD1

CDR3nt: TGTGCCAGCAGCTTAGGGAGGGGACTAAACTATGGCTACACCTTC
CDR3aa: CASSLGRGLNYGYTF
abundance: .
v_gene: TRBV7-6
j_gene: TRBJ1-2
d_gene: .

CDR3nt: TGCAGCGTTGAAGATATTACAGGGGGCGCGGAGACCCAGTACTTC
CDR3aa: CSVEDITGGAETQYF
abundance: .
v_gene: TRBV29-1
j_gene: TRBJ2-5
d_gene: TRBD1

CDR3nt: TGTGCCATCAGTGAGCCGGGGCGGGGGACTGAAGCTTTCTTT
CDR3aa: CAISEPGRGTEAFF
abundance: .
v_gene: TRBV10-3
j_gene: TRBJ1-1
d_gene: .

CDR3nt: TGTGCCAGCAGCTCCTCGAGCTATGGCTACACCTTC
CDR3aa: CASSSSSYGYTF
abundance: .
v_gene: TRBV11-2
j_gene: TRBJ1-2
d_gene: .

CDR3nt: TGTGCCAGCACCCCAACGGGAAGCTCTGGGGCCAACGTCCTGACTTTC
CDR3aa: CASTPTGSSGANVLTF
abundance: .
v_gene: TRBV28
j_gene: TRBJ2-6
d_gene: .

CDR3nt: TGTGCCAGCTCACCAGTTTGGTCGGGGGGGAACACAGATACGCAGTATTTT
CDR3aa: CASSPVWSGGNTDTQYF
abundance: once
v_gene: TRBV18
j_gene: TRBJ2-3
d_gene: TRBD2

CDR3nt: TGTGCCAGCAGTCCTCCGGCAGGGTTCATCTCTGAAGCTTTCTTT
CDR3aa: CASSPPAGFISEAFF
abundance: .
v_gene: TRBV28
j_gene: TRBJ1-1
d_gene: .

CDR3nt: TGCGCCAGCAGCCAACAACAACTGACACCTGGGGCTTTCTTT
CDR3aa: CASSQQQLTPGAFF
abundance: .
v_gene: TRBV4-1
j_gene: TRBJ1-1
d_gene: .

CDR3nt: TGCGCCAGCAGCTTGGTGGGGAAGGAGGGAAATGAAAAACTGTTTTTT
CDR3aa: CASSLVGKEGNEKLFF
abundance: .
v_gene: TRBV5-1
j_gene: TRBJ1-4
d_gene: .

CDR3nt: TGTGCCATCAGTGTAGAAAAGGGGGCAAATCAGCCCCAGCATTTT
CDR3aa: CAISVEKGANQPQHF
abundance: .
v_gene: TRBV10-3
j_gene: TRBJ1-5
d_gene: TRBD1

CDR3nt: TGTGCCAGCAGCCCGGACAGGGGTCATGGCTACACCTTC
CDR3aa: CASSPDRGHGYTF
abundance: .
v_gene: TRBV11-1
j_gene: TRBJ1-2
d_gene: TRBD1

CDR3nt: TGTGCCAGCAGCTCTACCGGGACAGGGGGCGAAAAACTGTTTTTT
CDR3aa: CASSSTGTGGEKLFF
abundance: .
v_gene: TRBV3-1/TRBV3-2
j_gene: TRBJ1-4
d_gene: TRBD1